These 15 T cell receptor beta chains originate from one sample sequenced in a study of blood T cells in healthy people across ages. The second PCR ran roughly 6 to 11 cycles with a sample-barcoded 5' primer and J-beta primers. Using its own MiXCR run on the 5' RACE reads, TCRdb lists one record per CDR3 protein. Of about 780,000 distinct CDR3 sequences in the sample, roughly 25% were seen once. The data also belong to a second study, concerning T cells of mothers and their children.

Input material: blood. These receptors all come from a boy under 18 in good health.

This clonotype has more than one count but fewer than ten. The chain couples TRBV30 to TRBJ2-6; D remains ambiguous. In germline, CDR1 is GTSNPN, CDR2 SVGIG (reference sequence). Trimming removed 0 bases at V and 4 bases at J, with 4 bases between. The CDR3 contains 13 residues. In DNA form, the CDR3 reads TGTGCCTGGAGTGTTAACGGGGCCAACGTCCTGACTTTC. Amino acids: CAWSVNGANVLTF.

This clonotype appeared a few times. The chain uses TRBV6-5 and TRBJ2-5; the match to TRBD1 covers 10 bases. Germline V gives CDR1 MNHEY, CDR2 SVGAGI. The CDR3 covers 15 residues. The J segment lost 6 bases and the V segment lost 5 bases, leaving 9 bases of the junction unmatched. The CDR3 spells CASSALGQGGQTQYF. The CDR3 bases are TGTGCCAGCAGTGCCCTCGGACAGGGGGGCCAGACCCAGTACTTC.

The chain links TRBV4-1 to TRBJ1-1; D may be TRBD1 (5 bases). The V end was cut by 0 bases, the J end by 7 bases, with 12 bases between. Germline V CDR1 and CDR2: MGHRA, YSYEKL. This CDR3 is built from 14 residues. CDR3 nucleotide sequence: TGCGCCAGCAGCCAAGAAGGGGTCCCCGGTGAAGCTTTCTTT. This gives the protein CASSQEGVPGEAFF.

V usage is TRBV10-3 and J usage is TRBJ2-4; TRBD1 might be the D (5 bases). There are 14 residues in the CDR3. The germline V gene encodes CDR1 ENHRY and CDR2 SYGVKD. Trimming cost V 4 bases and J 9 bases, with 16 bases left between them. CDR3 loop: CAISVSAGPSIQYF. CDR3 nucleotide sequence: TGTGCCATCAGTGTGTCGGCAGGGCCTAGCATTCAGTACTTC.

A few counts support this clonotype. The V call is TRBV9, the J call TRBJ1-3; perhaps TRBD1 as D (5 bases). V was pared by 0 bases and J by 4 bases, with 23 bases between. The CDR3 has 19 amino acids. Germline V gene data show CDR1 as SGDLS and CDR2 as YYNGEE. The CDR3 DNA reads as TGTGCCAGCAGCGTAGGGGTCCCGGGACGGTCCGGGGGAGGAAACACCATATATTTT. Residues: CASSVGVPGRSGGGNTIYF. Filled out from reference TRBV9 and TRBJ1-3, the complete variable domain reads DSGVTQTPKHLITATGQRVTLRCSPRSGDLSVYWYQQSLDQGLQFLIQYYNGEERAKGNILERFSAQQFPDLHSELNLSSLELGDSALYFCASSVGVPGRSGGGNTIYFGEGSWLTVV.

V usage is TRBV28 and J usage is TRBJ2-1; 11 bases are a match to TRBD2. The V gene's germline CDR1 is MDHEN and CDR2 SYDVKM. This CDR3 has 16 residues. After removal of 5 bases from V and 6 bases from J, the junction contained 9 bases not matched to a gene. CDR3: CASSPPLAGGVNEQFF. The CDR3 coding sequence is TGTGCCAGCAGTCCCCCCCTAGCGGGGGGCGTCAATGAGCAGTTCTTC.

The rearrangement uses TRBV2 and TRBJ2-5; D possibly corresponds to TRBD1 (6 bases). CDR3 size: 15 residues. In germline, CDR1 is SNHLY, CDR2 FYNNEI. V gave up 3 bases and J gave up 5 bases, with 16 bases separating them. Here the CDR3 reads CASSDQTGLGETQYF. CDR3 nucleotides: TGTGCCAGCAGTGACCAGACAGGCCTTGGGGAGACCCAGTACTTC.

This sequence joins TRBV4-2 and TRBJ2-1, with D perhaps TRBD1 (6 bases). The CDR3 has 15 amino acids. With 2 bases removed from V and 3 bases from J, the gap between germline ends came to 11 bases. CDR1 is LGHNA and CDR2 is YNFKEQ in the germline V gene. The CDR3 spells CASSQRQENYNEQFF. The CDR3 DNA is TGTGCCAGCAGCCAACGACAGGAAAACTACAATGAGCAGTTCTTC.

The chain is built from TRBV5-1 and TRBJ2-1, with a weak D call TRBD1 (6 bases). The CDR3 extends over 17 amino acids. Looked up from germline, CDR1 is SGHRS and CDR2 is YFSETQ. V was clipped by 4 bases and J by 7 bases, with 24 bases between them. The CDR3 DNA sequence: TGCGCCAGCAGCCCTCAGGGGTGGACGATGTTAGGGAATGAGCAGTTCTTC. Translation gives CASSPQGWTMLGNEQFF.

The V gene is TRBV20-1, the J gene TRBJ2-7; 12 positions agree with TRBD1. The trim removed 5 bases at V and 7 bases at J, leaving 9 bases unmatched. Per germline, CDR1 DFQATT and CDR2 SNEGSKA (reference sequence). The CDR3 runs 14 residues. The CDR3 reads CSAPRDRGRREQYF. DNA for the CDR3: TGCAGTGCTCCACGGGACAGGGGGCGAAGGGAGCAGTACTTC.

This clonotype turned up a few times. This sequence joins TRBV7-2 and TRBJ1-2, with D unclear. The V and J ends lost 6 bases and 4 bases respectively, with 15 bases between them. CDR1 and CDR2 (germline): SGHTA, FQGNSA. The CDR3 spans 14 residues. This CDR3 reads CASSPTPNLYGYTF. CDR3 coding DNA: TGTGCCAGCAGTCCAACACCCAACCTCTATGGCTACACCTTC.

The rearrangement links TRBV12-3 or TRBV12-4 to TRBJ1-1, with 8 bases lining up with TRBD1. Germline trimming cut 7 bases from V and 3 bases from J; bases unmatched to any gene: 10. This CDR3 comprises 15 residues. In DNA, the CDR3 is TGTGCCAGCACCCTACGACAGGGGCCCTACACTGAAGCTTTCTTT. Translation: CASTLRQGPYTEAFF.

This chain links TRBV18 with TRBJ2-2, with 8 bases that match TRBD1. V lost 0 bases and J lost 4; bases outside the gene matches: 4. From germline, CDR1 is KGHSH and CDR2 LQKENI. CDR3 length: 16 residues. Here the CDR3 DNA reads TGTGCCAGCTCACCACCGGGACAGGCGACCACCGGGGAGCTGTTTTTT. It is translated as CASSPPGQATTGELFF. The whole variable domain, remainder taken from reference TRBV18 and TRBJ2-2, is NAGVMQNPRHLVRRRGQEARLRCSPMKGHSHVYWYRQLPEEGLKFMVYLQKENIIDESGMPKERFSAEFPKEGPSILRIQQVVRGDSAAYFCASSPPGQATTGELFFGEGSRLTVL.

The table lists this clonotype with a few counts. A junction end diverges from the germline sequence, so it may reflect a read error. CDR3: CASRRGVTSGTTIYF. DNA for the CDR3: TGTGCCAGCAGGCGTGGCGTGACCTCTGGAACCACCATATATTTT. The rearrangement uses TRBV12-3 or TRBV12-4 and TRBJ1-3, with D uncertain. The CDR3 runs to 15 residues.

V is TRBV2 and J is TRBJ1-4; D is unresolved. Trimming removed 6 bases from V and 6 bases from J, with 17 bases in between. Germline V gene lookup returns CDR1 SNHLY and CDR2 FYNNEI. The CDR3 contains 15 residues. CDR3 DNA sequence: TGTGCCAGCAGCGCGCTCCTCGGCGGCGATGAAAAACTGTTTTTT. This encodes CASSALLGGDEKLFF.